This TCR beta chain was recorded in a study of CD8+CD57+ T cells in acquired aplastic anemia. Turning to the study itself: Average DNA yield from sorted CD4+ and CD8+ cells was around 3 ug.

V dropped 2 bases and J dropped 6; count of bases not matched to a gene: 1. The CDR3 is made up of 15 amino acids. Germline V gives CDR1 MGHDK, CDR2 SYGVNS. An expansion of CD8+CD57+ cells by flow cytometry had been shown in patients chosen for sequencing. By the time of blood sampling, patients had still received no therapy. This clonotype has only one observation. Its antigen is not identified. Study-level points and caveats: Patients shared around 31 CD8+ CDR3 sequences with controls.

Researchers used genomic DNA as the template to profile TCR beta VDJ and CDR3. TCRdb reprocessed the reads with MiXCR, giving one entry per CDR3 protein. The data hold 180,000 or so distinct CDR3 sequences, with roughly 43% observed a single time. The specimen sequenced was sorted CD4+, CD8+, or CD8+CD57+ T cells (not recorded which) from PBMCs. The rearrangement links TRBV25-1 to TRBJ1-6; TRBD1 matches 10 bases. This clonotype was sampled from a human donor with aplastic anemia. The CDR3 DNA sequence: TGTGCCAGCAGTGAACGGACAGGGGGTAATTCACCCCTCCACTTT. The encoded protein is CASSERTGGNSPLHF.